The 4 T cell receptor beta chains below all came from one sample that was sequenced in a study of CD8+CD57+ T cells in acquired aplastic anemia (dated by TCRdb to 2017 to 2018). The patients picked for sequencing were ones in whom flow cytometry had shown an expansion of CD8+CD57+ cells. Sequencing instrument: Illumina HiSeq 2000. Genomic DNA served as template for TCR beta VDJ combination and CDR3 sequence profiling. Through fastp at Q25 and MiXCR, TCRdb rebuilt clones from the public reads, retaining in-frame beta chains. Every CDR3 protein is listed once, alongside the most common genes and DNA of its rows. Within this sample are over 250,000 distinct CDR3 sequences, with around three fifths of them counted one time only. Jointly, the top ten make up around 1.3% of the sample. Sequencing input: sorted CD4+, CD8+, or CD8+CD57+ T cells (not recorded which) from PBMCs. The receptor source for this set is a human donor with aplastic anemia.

CDR3 in amino acids: CATSSETGRGGQPQHF. CDR3 nucleotide sequence: TGTGCCACCAGTTCGGAAACAGGGAGGGGCGGTCAGCCCCAGCATTTT. V and J are TRBV24-1 and TRBJ1-5; D perhaps matches TRBD1 (6 bases). The CDR3 is 16 amino acids. V gave up 6 bases and J gave up 6 bases, with 20 bases separating them. Germline V CDR1 and CDR2: KGHDR, SFDVKD.

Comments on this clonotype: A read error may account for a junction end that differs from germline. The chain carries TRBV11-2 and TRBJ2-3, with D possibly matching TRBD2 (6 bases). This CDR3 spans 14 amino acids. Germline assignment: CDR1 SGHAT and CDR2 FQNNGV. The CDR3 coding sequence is TGTGACAGCAGCTCGGTGGTCGGGGGAGATACGCAGTATTTT. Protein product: CDSSSVVGGDTQYF.

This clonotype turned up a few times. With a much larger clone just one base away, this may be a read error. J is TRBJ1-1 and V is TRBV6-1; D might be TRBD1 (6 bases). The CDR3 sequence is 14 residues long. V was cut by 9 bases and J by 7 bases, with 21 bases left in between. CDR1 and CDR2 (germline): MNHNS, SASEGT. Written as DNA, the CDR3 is TGTGCCAGTCAAAAAGAGGGACAACTAATTGAAGCTTTCTTT. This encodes CASQKEGQLIEAFF.

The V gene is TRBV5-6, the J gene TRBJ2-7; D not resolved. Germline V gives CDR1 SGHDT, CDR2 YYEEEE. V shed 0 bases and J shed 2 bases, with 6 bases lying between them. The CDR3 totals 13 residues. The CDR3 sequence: CASSLAGPYEQYF. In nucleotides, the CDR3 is TGTGCCAGCAGCTTGGCTGGACCCTACGAGCAGTACTTC.